The 22 T cell receptor beta chains given below trace back to one sample, sequenced in a study of CD8 T cells in ankylosing spondylitis. TCRdb ran MiXCR on the 5' RACE reads and lists one entry per CDR3 protein. Among 700,000 or so distinct CDR3 sequences listed, 15% to 20% were seen once. Study outcomes and limitations: A motif in TCR beta, a set of seven to nine highly homologous variants, appeared characteristic of ankylosing spondylitis blood.

These receptors' antigens are unknown. Input material: blood, either unsorted or a sorted T cell fraction (not recorded which). The source of these receptors is a male donor with ankylosing spondylitis.

This clonotype appeared a few times. V and J are TRBV3-1 and TRBJ2-5; 7 bases line up with TRBD2. Germline V gene lookup returns CDR1 LGHDT and CDR2 YNNKEL (reference sequence). The CDR3 is made up of 14 amino acids. The junction had 2 bases not matched to a gene; V was cut back by 2 bases and J by 2 bases. CDR3 nucleotide sequence: TGTGCCAGCAGCCAACAGCGGGGACAAGAGACCCAGTACTTC. Its translation is CASSQQRGQETQYF.

The sample holds a few counts of this clonotype. The V call is TRBV6-2 or TRBV6-3, the J call TRBJ1-2; weak D call: TRBD1 (5 bases). Germline loops: CDR1 MNHEY, CDR2 SVGEGT. CDR3 size: 11 residues. Trimming removed 6 bases from V and 5 bases from J, with 7 bases in between. As DNA, the CDR3 is TGTGCCAGCAGGGGGCTTTATGGCTACACCTTC. Translated, it gives CASRGLYGYTF.

This clonotype showed up many times. This chain connects TRBV12-3 or TRBV12-4 to TRBJ1-2; D is perhaps TRBD1 (5 bases). The CDR3 is made up of 15 amino acids. V dropped 3 bases and J dropped 4 bases, with 15 bases sitting between them. CDR3 bases: TGTGCCAGCAGTTTGGGACCCCCCGGGGGCTATGGCTACACCTTC. Amino acid sequence: CASSLGPPGGYGYTF.

The V and J genes are TRBV11-2 and TRBJ2-5; 7 bases agree with TRBD1. V dropped 5 bases and J dropped 6; count of bases not matched to a gene: 15. The CDR3 sequence is 16 residues long. CDR1 is SGHAT and CDR2 is FQNNGV in the germline V gene. The chain's CDR3 is CASSNRQGVALKTQYF. The CDR3 nucleotides read TGTGCCAGCAGCAATCGACAGGGAGTTGCGTTGAAGACCCAGTACTTC.

This clonotype was seen at least ten times. This chain connects TRBV10-3 to TRBJ2-3; no definite D call. Trimming took off 2 bases at V and 6 bases at J, with 9 bases between the two ends. This CDR3 is 13 amino acids long. Germline V gene data show CDR1 as ENHRY and CDR2 as SYGVKD. CDR3 amino acids: CAISELYGDTQYF. The CDR3 DNA reads as TGTGCCATCAGTGAGCTGTATGGCGATACGCAGTATTTT.

This clonotype was observed a handful of times. The chain combines TRBV19 with TRBJ2-7; 10 bases match TRBD2. The trim removed 4 bases at V and 5 bases at J, leaving 5 bases unmatched. Germline V gives CDR1 LNHDA, CDR2 SQIVND (reference sequence). This CDR3 region has 14 residues. The CDR3 here is CASSTPGLANEQYF. The CDR3 nucleotides are TGTGCCAGTAGTACTCCGGGACTAGCGAACGAGCAGTACTTC.

The gene calls are TRBV6-5 and TRBJ2-2, with 8 nucleotides matching TRBD2. Germline V gene data show CDR1 as MNHEY and CDR2 as SVGAGI. The junction had 9 bases not matched to a gene; V was cut back by 0 bases and J by 0 bases. The CDR3 length is 19 residues. CDR3 residues: CASSYSRSGSTPNTGELFF. DNA of the CDR3: TGTGCCAGCAGTTACTCTCGGAGCGGGAGTACCCCGAACACCGGGGAGCTGTTTTTT.

The CDR3 DNA is TGTGCCAGCAGTCCGGGACAGGGATTTTTCTCGGCCCTGGGTCAGCCCCAGCATTTT. Protein product: CASSPGQGFFSALGQPQHF. The chain has TRBV12-3 or TRBV12-4 and TRBJ1-5, with 9 bases that match TRBD1. The CDR3 runs to 19 residues. V dropped 5 bases and J dropped 6; count of bases not matched to a gene: 20.

This clonotype has only a few counts. The J gene is TRBJ2-1, the V gene TRBV5-1; D gene unclear. Per the germline V gene, CDR1 is SGHRS and CDR2 is YFSETQ. This CDR3 has 15 amino acids. The V end was cut by 4 bases, the J end by 0 bases, with 11 bases between. The CDR3 spells CASSPRYSSYNEQFF. CDR3 DNA: TGCGCCAGCAGCCCCAGATACAGCTCCTACAATGAGCAGTTCTTC. The entire variable domain, with the rest obtained from reference TRBV5-1 and TRBJ2-1, is as follows: KAGVTQTPRYLIKTRGQQVTLSCSPISGHRSVSWYQQTPGQGLQFLFEYFSETQRNKGNFPGRFSGRQFSNSRSEMNVSTLELGDSALYLCASSPRYSSYNEQFFGPGTRLTVL.

This clonotype was detected only a few times. The CDR3 spells CASSLFQGRDEQYF. CDR3 nucleotide sequence: TGTGCCAGCAGCTTATTTCAGGGCCGGGACGAGCAGTACTTC. This rearrangement joins TRBV7-9 to TRBJ2-7; perhaps TRBD1 as D (5 bases). The CDR3 sequence is 14 residues long. CDR1 and CDR2 from the germline V gene are SEHNR and FQNEAQ (reference sequence). Trimming took 2 bases from V and 5 from J, leaving 13 bases between them. Variable domain in full (rest from reference TRBV7-9 and TRBJ2-7): DTGVSQNPRHKITKRGQNVTFRCDPISEHNRLYWYRQTLGQGPEFLTYFQNEAQLEKSRLLSDRFSAERPKGSFSTLEIQRTEQGDSAMYLCASSLFQGRDEQYFGPGTRLTVT.

The chain uses TRBV6-1 and TRBJ1-5; no clear D. The CDR3 contains 15 residues. V was clipped by 1 base and J by 0 bases, with 7 bases between them. Germline lookup yields CDR1 MNHNS and CDR2 SASEGT. As DNA, the CDR3 is TGTGCCAGCAGTGAAGTGGATAATAGCAATCAGCCCCAGCATTTT. It encodes CASSEVDNSNQPQHF.

This clonotype has more than one count but fewer than ten. V gene TRBV5-6 combines with J gene TRBJ2-1, with TRBD2 as a possible D gene (5 bases). Germline V CDR1 and CDR2: SGHDT, YYEEEE. V lost 4 bases and J lost 1, with 15 bases in between. This CDR3 contains 16 residues. CDR3 bases: TGTGCCAGCAGCATGGAGGAGATTGGATCCTACAATGAGCAGTTCTTC. This gives the protein CASSMEEIGSYNEQFF.

The CDR3 is CSARRGTMNTEAFF. CDR3 coding DNA: TGCAGTGCTAGAAGGGGCACCATGAACACTGAAGCTTTCTTT. The chain links TRBV20-1 to TRBJ1-1; possibly TRBD1 for D (5 bases). CDR1 and CDR2 from the germline V gene are DFQATT and SNEGSKA (reference sequence). The CDR3 consists of 14 residues. Trimming shortened V by 2 bases and J by 0 bases, and 10 bases separated the two germline ends.

This clonotype was recorded at least ten times. The chain employs TRBV20-1 and TRBJ1-2; TRBD1 matches at 9 bases. The CDR3 consists of 14 residues. Germline V gene sequence: CDR1 DFQATT, CDR2 SNEGSKA (reference sequence). The CDR3 reads CRPGQGPFSIGYTF. Here the CDR3 DNA reads TGCAGGCCGGGACAGGGTCCCTTTTCGATCGGCTACACCTTC.

This chain connects TRBV5-1 to TRBJ1-2; D is undetermined. The CDR3 totals 14 residues. Germline V gives CDR1 SGHRS, CDR2 YFSETQ. Trimming cost V 6 bases and J 4 bases, with 16 bases left between them. CDR3 sequence: CASKPGGPVYGYTF. In DNA form, the CDR3 reads TGCGCCAGCAAACCGGGCGGCCCTGTCTATGGCTACACCTTC.

This clonotype has only a few counts. This chain connects TRBV29-1 to TRBJ2-3; 11 bases agree with TRBD2. V was pared by 5 bases and J by 4 bases, with 5 bases of the junction left unmatched. CDR1 and CDR2 (germline): SQVTM, ANQGSEA. The CDR3 sequence is 14 residues long. The CDR3 DNA reads TGCAGCGTTCGTAGCGGGGGGGCAGCAGATACGCAGTATTTT. Protein sequence: CSVRSGGAADTQYF.

The chain links TRBV7-9 to TRBJ2-7, with 15 nucleotides matching TRBD2. This CDR3 spans 17 amino acids. V was clipped by 3 bases and J by 4 bases; unmatched bases: 7. Looked up from germline, CDR1 is SEHNR and CDR2 is FQNEAQ (reference sequence). The CDR3 loop is CASSLGTSGGLHYEQYF. The CDR3 nucleotides read TGTGCCAGCAGCTTGGGGACTAGCGGGGGGCTTCATTACGAGCAGTACTTC.

The chain carries TRBV4-1 and TRBJ2-2; 9 nucleotides line up with TRBD2. The CDR3 covers 17 residues. The V gene end was trimmed by 1 base and the J gene end by 1 base; junction bases not matched to a gene: 4. In germline, CDR1 is MGHRA, CDR2 YSYEKL. This CDR3 reads CASSQGVAGVNTGELFF. The CDR3, as DNA: TGCGCCAGCAGCCAAGGGGTAGCGGGGGTGAACACCGGGGAGCTGTTTTTT.

This clonotype was counted only a few times. This chain connects TRBV20-1 to TRBJ1-2; D remains unclear. Germline CDR1 DFQATT, CDR2 SNEGSKA (reference sequence). V lost 3 bases to trimming and J lost 8 bases, with 10 bases between them. This CDR3 contains 11 residues. CDR3 sequence (DNA): TGCAGTGCTAGGGCTAAGTACGGCTACACCTTC. This gives the protein CSARAKYGYTF.

The chain uses TRBV9 and TRBJ1-1; no reliable D call. The ends were cut back, 4 bases at V and 3 bases at J, with 10 bases in the middle. This CDR3 has 13 residues. CDR1 is SGDLS, CDR2 YYNGEE, per germline. The CDR3 is CASSFREHTEAFF. The CDR3 nucleotides are TGTGCCAGCAGCTTTAGGGAGCACACTGAAGCTTTCTTT.

This clonotype was counted between two and nine times. The chain carries TRBV13 and TRBJ2-7; possible D gene TRBD1, 5 bases. Trimming took off 5 bases at V and 1 base at J, with 18 bases between the two ends. Germline CDR1 PRHDT, CDR2 FYEKMQ (reference sequence). CDR3 length equals 16 residues. CDR3 in DNA: TGTGCCAGCAGCCCCCAGGGCCTTACCCAATCCTACGAGCAGTACTTC. Its protein product is CASSPQGLTQSYEQYF.

The sample holds a few counts of this clonotype. The V call is TRBV20-1, the J call TRBJ2-5; 10 nucleotides match TRBD2. CDR1 DFQATT and CDR2 SNEGSKA come from the germline V gene (reference sequence). V trimming: 0 bases; J trimming: 5 bases; junction bases outside the gene matches: 6. The CDR3 contains 15 residues. In DNA, the CDR3 is TGCAGTGCTAGAGACCTTAGCGGGGGGTTTGAGACCCAGTACTTC. Translated, it gives CSARDLSGGFETQYF.